Sequencing of this TCR beta chain was carried out in a study of T cells expressing NK-cell markers. cDNA encoding TCR beta was synthesized via 5'RACE template switching incorporating UMIs. With the 5' RACE reads reprocessed, TCRdb shows one record per CDR3 protein and no DNA. The sample is made up of about 260,000 distinct CDR3 sequences, and the top ten hold 4% to 4.5% of it. Germline V gene sequence: CDR1 SEHNR, CDR2 FQNEAQ (reference sequence). CDR3 length equals 15 residues. Findings and limits, study-wide: What remained unclear was the HCMV specificity of expanded NKG2C+ T cell clones. The study found these clonotypes also leading the CD3+CD56-NKG2C+ fraction in a few donors.

With respect to this clonotype: Its specificity is not known.

The TCR sequence derives from a woman aged 18-69 years in good health. The chain has TRBV7-9 and TRBJ2-3; TCRdb outputs TRBD2, but without DNA this stays unchecked. The sample comprised blood T cells: a sorted CD56 or NKG2C T cell subset, CD4+ or CD8+ T cells, or bulk PBMC T cells (not recorded which). The CDR3 here is CASSSRRERTDTQYF.